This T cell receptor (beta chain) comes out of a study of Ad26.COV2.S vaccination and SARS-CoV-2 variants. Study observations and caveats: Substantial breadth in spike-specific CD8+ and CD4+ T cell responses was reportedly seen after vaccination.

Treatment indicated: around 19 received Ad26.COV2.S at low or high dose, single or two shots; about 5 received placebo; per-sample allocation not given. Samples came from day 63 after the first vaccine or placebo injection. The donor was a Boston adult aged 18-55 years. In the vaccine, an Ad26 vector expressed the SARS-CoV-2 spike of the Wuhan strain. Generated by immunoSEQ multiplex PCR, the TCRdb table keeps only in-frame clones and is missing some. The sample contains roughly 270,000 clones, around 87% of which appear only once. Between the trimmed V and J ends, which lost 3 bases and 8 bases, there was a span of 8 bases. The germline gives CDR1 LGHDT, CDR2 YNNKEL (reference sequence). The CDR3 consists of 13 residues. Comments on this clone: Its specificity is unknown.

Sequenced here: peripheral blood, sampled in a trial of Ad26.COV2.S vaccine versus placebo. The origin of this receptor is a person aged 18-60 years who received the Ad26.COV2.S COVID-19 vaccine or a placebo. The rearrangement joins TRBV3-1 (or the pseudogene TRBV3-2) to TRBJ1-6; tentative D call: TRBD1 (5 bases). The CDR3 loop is CASSQGRDSPLHF. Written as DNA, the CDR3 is TGTGCCAGCAGCCAGGGGCGTGATTCACCCCTCCACTTT.